The 9 T cell receptor beta chains presented below share a single source sample, sequenced in a study of blood T cells in healthy people across ages. Combining a sample-barcoded 5' primer with a J-beta primer mix, a second PCR ran for roughly 6 to 12 cycles. TCRdb itself ran the 5' RACE reads through MiXCR, one entry per CDR3 protein. Among some 1,800,000 distinct CDR3 sequences listed, roughly two fifths were seen once. The specimen was blood. The receptors come from a human donor in good health.

This clonotype was seen more than once but under ten times. J is TRBJ2-5 and V is TRBV9, with D hard to call. V lost 0 bases and J 5 bases, leaving 17 bases between the germline ends. The length of the CDR3 is 16 residues. In germline, CDR1 is SGDLS, CDR2 YYNGEE. The CDR3 nucleotides are TGTGCCAGCAGCGTAGGTCATAGTCCTTCCCGGGAGACCCAGTACTTC. Translation: CASSVGHSPSRETQYF.

The chain recombines TRBV12-3 or TRBV12-4 with TRBJ2-7; TRBD2 agrees at 8 bases. J was trimmed by 0 bases and V by 1 base; bases with no gene match: 8. This CDR3 has 17 amino acids. The CDR3 sequence: CASSLEVSGDFSYEQYF. The CDR3 bases are TGTGCCAGCAGTTTAGAAGTTAGCGGGGACTTCTCCTACGAGCAGTACTTC.

This chain uses TRBV7-8 with TRBJ2-1, with D possibly TRBD2 on 6 matching bases. This CDR3 is built from 16 residues. The V and J ends lost 6 bases and 2 bases respectively, with 17 bases between them. Germline CDR1 reads SGHVS; CDR2 reads FQNEAQ. The CDR3, as DNA: TGTGCCAGCAGTCCGAAGACTAGGGGCGCCTACAATGAGCAGTTCTTC. Its protein is CASSPKTRGAYNEQFF.

This clonotype was picked up a small number of times. The chain has TRBV5-1 and TRBJ1-2; D possibly corresponds to TRBD1 (6 bases). This CDR3 spans 15 amino acids. The ends were cut back, 0 bases at V and 2 bases at J, with 11 bases in the middle. CDR1 and CDR2 (germline): SGHRS, YFSETQ. In nucleotides, the CDR3 is TGCGCCAGCAGCTTGGACCAGGGGACAAACTATGGCTACACCTTC. This sequence encodes CASSLDQGTNYGYTF.

The genes are TRBV2 and TRBJ1-1, with D possibly TRBD1 on 5 matching bases. Trimming stripped 4 bases from V and 10 bases from J, with 16 bases between. Looked up from germline, CDR1 is SNHLY and CDR2 is FYNNEI. CDR3 length: 13 amino acids. CDR3 DNA: TGTGCCAGCAGTGTCTTTGGAGGGGAGGCAGCTTTCTTT. Translating it yields CASSVFGGEAAFF. Looking up the rest from reference TRBV2 and TRBJ1-1 gives the full variable domain: EPEVTQTPSHQVTQMGQEVILRCVPISNHLYFYWYRQILGQKVEFLVSFYNNEISEKSEIFDDQFSVERPDGSNFTLKIRSTKLEDSAMYFCASSVFGGEAAFFGQGTRLTVV.

As DNA, the CDR3 is TGTGCCACGGAAACCGGAGGCTCGGAGACCCAGTACTTC. Its protein is CATETGGSETQYF. This chain connects TRBV10-3 to TRBJ2-5; TRBD2 is a possible D gene (5 bases). Deletions cut 10 bases from V and 5 bases from J, with 17 bases between. Germline V CDR1 and CDR2: ENHRY, SYGVKD. The CDR3 covers 13 residues.

This chain connects TRBV9 to TRBJ1-4, with D possibly TRBD1 on 5 matching bases. This CDR3 comprises 13 residues. V lost 5 bases and J 8 bases, leaving 13 bases between the germline ends. Germline values: CDR1 SGDLS, CDR2 YYNGEE. This CDR3 reads CASSRDLDEKLFF. The CDR3 bases are TGTGCCAGCAGTCGGGACTTAGACGAAAAACTGTTTTTT.

This clonotype was observed a few times. The chain joins TRBV29-1 to TRBJ1-2; 7 bases are a match to TRBD1. CDR3 length: 12 residues. Germline-derived CDR1 and CDR2 are SQVTM and ANQGSEA. The J segment lost 8 bases and the V segment lost 2 bases, leaving 5 bases of the junction unmatched. CDR3 sequence reads: CSVERGQGGYTF. The DNA of the CDR3 is TGCAGCGTTGAAAGGGGGCAGGGAGGCTACACCTTC. Filled out from reference TRBV29-1 and TRBJ1-2, the complete variable domain reads SAVISQKPSRDICQRGTSLTIQCQVDSQVTMMFWYRQQPGQSLTLIATANQGSEATYESGFVIDKFPISRPNLTFSTLTVSNMSPEDSSIYLCSVERGQGGYTFGSGTRLTVV.

This rearrangement joins TRBV10-2 to TRBJ2-1, with D possibly matching TRBD1 (6 bases). The CDR3 runs to 15 residues. V was clipped by 10 bases and J by 2 bases, with 18 bases between them. The germline V gene has CDR1 WSHSY and CDR2 SAAADI. CDR3 DNA: TGCGCCACCGCCATATCCGGGACACCCTACAATGAGCAGTTCTTC. Protein: CATAISGTPYNEQFF.